A selection of T cell receptor beta chains follows, all from one sample in a study of blood T cell repertoires in COVID-19. Libraries were prepared by immunoSEQ multiplex PCR; TCRdb keeps only in-frame clonotypes and omits some of them. The repertoire includes about 230,000 clones, roughly 80% of them detected once, and 7.5% to 9% sits in the top ten. The sample consisted of peripheral blood. These receptors originate from an elderly woman with acute or convalescent COVID-19. CDR3s include the opening cysteine and the closing phenylalanine or tryptophan. D genes are given only for firm matches. Size is stated for part of the rows, as once, few or many counts, or as a class when the clone is expanded.

.	.	TRBJ2-7	TRBV7-2	TGTGCCAGCAGCTTAGATAGATTCGGCTACGAGCAGTACTTC	CASSLDRFGYEQYF
.	.	TRBJ1-4	TRBV5-1	TGCGCCAGCAGCCTCTCGGGGGTGGGAAATGAAAAACTGTTTTTT	CASSLSGVGNEKLFF
.	.	TRBJ1-2	TRBV6-2/TRBV6-3	TGTGCCAGCAGTTACTCGCTTGGCAGCTACACCTTC	CASSYSLGSYTF
few	.	TRBJ2-3	TRBV2	TGTGCCAGCAGTGGAGGGGGATTCACAGATACGCAGTATTTT	CASSGGGFTDTQYF
.	TRBD1	TRBJ2-2	TRBV9	TGTGCCAGCAGCGTCCGGGACAGGGGGCGCGGAGGTACCGGGGAGCTGTTTTTT	CASSVRDRGRGGTGELFF
.	.	TRBJ2-2	TRBV12-3/TRBV12-4	TGTGCCAGCGGGCCAACATGGCCCGGGGAGCTGTTTTTT	CASGPTWPGELFF
.	.	TRBJ1-4	TRBV30	TGTGCCTGGAGTGTACTCCGTGCAACTAATGAAAAACTGTTTTTT	CAWSVLRATNEKLFF
few	TRBD1	TRBJ2-7	TRBV19	TGTGCCAAGTTTAGACCGGGACAGGGGGATTGGATGTCCTACGAGCAGTACTTC	CAKFRPGQGDWMSYEQYF
.	.	TRBJ1-1	TRBV27	TGTGCCAGCAGTCCTTGGACAGCGAACACTGAAGCTTTCTTT	CASSPWTANTEAFF
once	.	TRBJ1-2	TRBV5-1	TGCGCCAGCAGCATGGACGGTAACTATGGCTACACCTTC	CASSMDGNYGYTF
.	.	TRBJ1-5	TRBV19	TGTGCCAGTAGTTCCACGGGAGGAAGGCAGCCCCAGCATTTT	CASSSTGGRQPQHF
.	TRBD1	TRBJ2-5	TRBV20-1	TGCAGTCCTGACAGGGAAGAGACCCAGTACTTC	CSPDREETQYF
few	.	TRBJ1-1	TRBV10-1	TGCGCCAGCAGTGAGTCTTACGGTTTGAACACTGAAGCTTTCTTT	CASSESYGLNTEAFF
.	TRBD1	TRBJ1-2	TRBV3-1/TRBV3-2	TGTGCCAGCAGCCTGGGACAGGGAATAAACTATGGCTACACCTTC	CASSLGQGINYGYTF
.	.	TRBJ2-3	TRBV5-1	TGCGCCAGCAGCTCTGACAGGACAACTAGCACAGATACGCAGTATTTT	CASSSDRTTSTDTQYF
.	TRBD2	TRBJ2-3	TRBV18	TGTGCCAGCTCACCACCGGGCGTAGTAGCGGGTAGCACAGATACGCAGTATTTT	CASSPPGVVAGSTDTQYF
.	.	TRBJ2-3	TRBV10-3	TGTGCCATCAGAACAGATTTAGACCAAGATACGCAGTATTTT	CAIRTDLDQDTQYF
.	.	TRBJ1-1	TRBV30	TGTGCCTGGAGTGTATACAGGGCTTCTGAAGCTTTCTTT	CAWSVYRASEAFF
.	TRBD1	TRBJ1-2	TRBV6-5	TGTGCCAGCAGACCTACGACAGGGGATTATGGCTACACCTTC	CASRPTTGDYGYTF
.	TRBD1	TRBJ1-1	TRBV4-1	TGCGCCAGCAGACCGACCCGGGACAGGGGGCGACGGGACACTGAAGCTTTCTTT	CASRPTRDRGRRDTEAFF
.	.	TRBJ1-4	TRBV19	TGTGCCAGTAGTCCCAAAGCAGGGTCTTTCGTTGAAAAACTGTTTTTT	CASSPKAGSFVEKLFF